This T cell receptor (beta chain) was observed in a study of T cells after yellow fever vaccination. Study overall: Each low-cell-number fraction was prepared by means of SMART-Seq v4 Ultra Low Input.

This clonotype was seen ten or more times. The antigen remains undetermined. Conversion of TCR transcripts into cDNA relied on 5'RACE template switching, which added a universal primer site and UMIs. TCRdb re-called the 5' RACE reads with MiXCR, one entry per CDR3 protein. The sample includes roughly 310,000 distinct CDR3 sequences, 3% to 4.5% of them seen just once. Germline values: CDR1 SGDLS, CDR2 YYNGEE. The V and J ends lost 7 bases and 2 bases, in that order; junction bases with no gene match: 15. The CDR3 totals 17 residues. Findings of the study overall: High-abundance clonotypes from the bulk population could contaminate FACS-sorted repertoires. Reappearance after the booster was seen for most primary-vaccination clones, at 95% to 97% CD4 and 70% to 90% CD8.

This clonotype was sampled from a man younger than 35 who received the YFV17D yellow fever vaccine. The source was PBMCs, collected on the day of the yellow fever booster vaccination. V is TRBV9 and J is TRBJ2-3; 8 nucleotides agree with TRBD2. Here the CDR3 DNA reads TGTGCCAGCGGTTCTAGCGGGCCCACCTCCGTCACAGATACGCAGTATTTT. Its translation: CASGSSGPTSVTDTQYF.